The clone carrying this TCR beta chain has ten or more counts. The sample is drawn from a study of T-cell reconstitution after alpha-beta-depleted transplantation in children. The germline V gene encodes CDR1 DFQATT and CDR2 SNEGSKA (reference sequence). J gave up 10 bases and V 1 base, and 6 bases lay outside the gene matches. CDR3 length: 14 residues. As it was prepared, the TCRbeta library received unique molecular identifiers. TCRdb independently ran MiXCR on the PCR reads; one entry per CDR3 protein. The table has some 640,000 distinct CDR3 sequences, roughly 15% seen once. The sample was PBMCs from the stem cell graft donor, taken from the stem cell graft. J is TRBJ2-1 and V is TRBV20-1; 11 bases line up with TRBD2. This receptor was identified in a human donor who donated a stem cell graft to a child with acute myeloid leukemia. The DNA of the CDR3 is TGCAGTGCTAGAGTTAGCGGGGGGGCCAGGGAGCAGTTCTTC. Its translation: CSARVSGGAREQFF.